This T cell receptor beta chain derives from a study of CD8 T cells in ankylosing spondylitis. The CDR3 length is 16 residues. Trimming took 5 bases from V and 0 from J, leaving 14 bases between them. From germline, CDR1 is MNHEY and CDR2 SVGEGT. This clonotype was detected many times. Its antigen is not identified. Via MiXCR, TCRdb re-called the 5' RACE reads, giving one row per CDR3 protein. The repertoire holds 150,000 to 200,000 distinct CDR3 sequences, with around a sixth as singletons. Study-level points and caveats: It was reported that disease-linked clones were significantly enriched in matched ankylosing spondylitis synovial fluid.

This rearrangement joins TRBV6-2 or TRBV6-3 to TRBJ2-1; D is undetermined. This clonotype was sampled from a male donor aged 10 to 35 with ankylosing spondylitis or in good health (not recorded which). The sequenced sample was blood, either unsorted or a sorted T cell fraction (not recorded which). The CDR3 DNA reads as TGTGCCAGCAGTGGGATCGTTTCTAGCTCCTACAATGAGCAGTTCTTC. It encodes CASSGIVSSSYNEQFF.